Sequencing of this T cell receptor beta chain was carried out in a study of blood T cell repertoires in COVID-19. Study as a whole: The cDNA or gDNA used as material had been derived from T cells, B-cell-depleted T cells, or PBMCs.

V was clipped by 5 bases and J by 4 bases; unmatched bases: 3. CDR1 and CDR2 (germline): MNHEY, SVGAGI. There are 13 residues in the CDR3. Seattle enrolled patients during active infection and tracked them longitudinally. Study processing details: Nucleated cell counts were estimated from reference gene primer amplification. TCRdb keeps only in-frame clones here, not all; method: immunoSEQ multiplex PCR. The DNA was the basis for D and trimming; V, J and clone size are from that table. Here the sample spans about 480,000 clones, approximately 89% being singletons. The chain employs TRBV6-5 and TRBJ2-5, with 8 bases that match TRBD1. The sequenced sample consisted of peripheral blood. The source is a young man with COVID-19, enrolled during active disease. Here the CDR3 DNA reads TGTGCCAGCAGTAAGGACAGGGCAGAGACCCAGTACTTC. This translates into CASSKDRAETQYF.